These 9 T cell receptor beta chains share one sample of origin, sequenced in a study of cytomegalovirus exposure and HLA in healthy donors. Amplification used 60 Vbeta primers and 13 Jbeta primers. Libraries were prepared by immunoSEQ multiplex PCR; TCRdb keeps only in-frame clonotypes and omits some of them. The sample consists of over 150,000 clones, approximately 85% of them appearing once. The sample consisted of PBMCs. All receptors derive from a man aged 45-65 years in good health and CMV-seropositive.

This clone occurred once. This chain connects TRBV19 to TRBJ1-5; no clear D gene. V lost 3 bases, J lost 4 bases, and 13 bases lay in between. CDR1 is LNHDA, CDR2 SQIVND, per germline (reference sequence). The CDR3 extends over 15 amino acids. CDR3 in DNA: TGTGCCAGTAGTATCCTAACCAACAGAAATCAGCCCCAGCATTTT. It is translated as CASSILTNRNQPQHF.

The rearrangement links TRBV7-2 to TRBJ2-5; 11 bases are a match to TRBD1. V lost 3 bases to trimming and J lost 0 bases; unmatched junction nucleotides: 3. This CDR3 has 16 amino acids. Germline V gene sequence: CDR1 SGHTA, CDR2 FQGNSA. Written as DNA, the CDR3 is TGTGCCAGCAGCTTCGGGACAGGGGGGTACCAAGAGACCCAGTACTTC. This codes for CASSFGTGGYQETQYF. The variable domain in full, with the rest retrieved from reference TRBV7-2 and TRBJ2-5, is GAGVSQSPSNKVTEKGKDVELRCDPISGHTALYWYRQSLGQGLEFLIYFQGNSAPDKSGLPSDRFSAERTGGSVSTLTIQRTQQEDSAVYLCASSFGTGGYQETQYFGPGTRLLVL.

This clone was counted only a few times. The V and J genes are TRBV6-6 and TRBJ2-2; D is unresolved. Germline assignment: CDR1 MNHNY and CDR2 SVGAGI (reference sequence). The ends were cut back, 8 bases at V and 6 bases at J, with 7 bases in the middle. CDR3 length: 11 amino acids. CDR3 region: CASRASGELFF. The CDR3 DNA reads TGTGCCAGCCGAGCGTCCGGGGAGCTGTTTTTT.

The J gene is TRBJ2-3, the V gene TRBV7-9; 8 bases fit TRBD2. CDR3 length: 18 residues. With 1 base clipped from V and 2 bases from J, the junction kept 11 bases outside the gene matches. Germline CDR1 is SEHNR and CDR2 is FQNEAQ (reference sequence). The CDR3 loop is CASSLGRSGSSITDTQYF. As DNA, the CDR3 is TGTGCCAGCAGCTTAGGAAGGAGCGGGAGTTCTATCACAGATACGCAGTATTTT.

V and J are TRBV4-1 and TRBJ2-7; 8 bases agree with TRBD1. This CDR3 has 15 residues. V gave up 4 bases and J gave up 4 bases; unmatched junction bases: 9. CDR1 is MGHRA, CDR2 YSYEKL, per germline. Here the CDR3 reads CASSREDREGYEQYF. CDR3 bases: TGCGCCAGCAGCCGGGAGGACAGGGAAGGGTACGAGCAGTACTTC.

This sequence joins TRBV30 and TRBJ1-1; D uncertain. The CDR3 contains 13 residues. Trimming pared 4 bases from V and 4 bases from J, leaving 13 bases between. In germline, CDR1 is GTSNPN, CDR2 SVGIG (reference sequence). DNA for the CDR3: TGTGCCTGGACGAGGGAGCGACTCACTGAAGCTTTCTTT. Amino acids: CAWTRERLTEAFF.

V gene TRBV7-9 combines with J gene TRBJ2-2, with 14 bases fitting TRBD2. The CDR3 extends over 18 amino acids. The germline V gene encodes CDR1 SEHNR and CDR2 FQNEAQ (reference sequence). The ends lost 0 bases at V and 4 bases at J; junction bases unmatched: 4. The CDR3 here is CASSLALGLAGGTGELFF. In DNA form, the CDR3 reads TGTGCCAGCAGCTTAGCCCTAGGACTAGCGGGGGGCACCGGGGAGCTGTTTTTT.

The rearrangement links TRBV11-2 to TRBJ1-2; 10 bases are shared with TRBD1. V was clipped by 1 base and J by 5 bases; unmatched bases: 4. CDR1 is SGHAT, CDR2 FQNNGV, per germline. The CDR3 loop spans 15 amino acids. CDR3 sequence: CASSLGGQGVYGYTF. CDR3 in DNA: TGTGCCAGCAGCTTAGGCGGACAGGGGGTGTATGGCTACACCTTC.

The chain recombines TRBV28 with TRBJ2-2; D is uncertain. From germline, CDR1 is MDHEN and CDR2 SYDVKM. The ends were cut back, 5 bases at V and 4 bases at J, with 8 bases in the middle. This CDR3 is 13 amino acids long. CDR3 nucleotide sequence: TGTGCCAGCAGTCCGCCAGTCACCGGGGAGCTGTTTTTT. The encoded protein is CASSPPVTGELFF.